Here is one TCR beta chain with its context. This entry comes from a study of graft-versus-host responses after intestinal transplantation. Study outcomes and limitations: Early HvG declines after transplant were associated with peak circulating GvH clone levels.

CDR1 is LGHNA, CDR2 YNFKEQ, per germline. With V trimmed by 7 bases and J by 4 bases, 8 bases remained unmatched. The CDR3 totals 16 residues. Stimulators, approximately 200,000 irradiated and violet-dye-labeled cells, were plated with approximately 200,000 CFSE-labeled responder cells. Repertoires were generated with immunoSEQ multiplex PCR, while TCRdb's copy carries only in-frame clones and drops some. Of some 5,600 clones listed, approximately 24% are singletons. The chain joins TRBV4-2 to TRBJ2-1; 12 bases match TRBD2. The receptor comes from a human patient who was an organ donor for intestinal transplantation. The sample here was alloreactive CD4+ T cells from a mixed lymphocyte reaction culture, taken before transplantation. Sample subset: CFSE-low proliferating T cells sorted from approximately six-day pre-transplant mixed lymphocyte reaction (GvH or HvG direction). CDR3 protein: CASTPRTSGDYNEQFF. The CDR3 nucleotides are TGTGCCAGCACCCCTAGGACTAGCGGGGATTACAATGAGCAGTTCTTC.